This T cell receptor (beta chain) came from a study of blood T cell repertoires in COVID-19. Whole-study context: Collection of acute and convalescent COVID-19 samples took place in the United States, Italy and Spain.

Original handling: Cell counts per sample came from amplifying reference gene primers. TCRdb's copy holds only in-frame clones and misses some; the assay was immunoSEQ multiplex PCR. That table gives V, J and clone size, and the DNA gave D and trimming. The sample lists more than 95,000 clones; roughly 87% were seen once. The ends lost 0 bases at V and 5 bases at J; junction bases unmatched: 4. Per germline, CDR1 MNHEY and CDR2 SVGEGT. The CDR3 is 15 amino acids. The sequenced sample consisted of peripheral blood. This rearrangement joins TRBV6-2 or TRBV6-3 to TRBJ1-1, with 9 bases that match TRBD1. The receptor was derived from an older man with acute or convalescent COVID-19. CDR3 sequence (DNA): TGTGCCAGCAGTTACTCCGGGACAGGGAAGACTGAAGCTTTCTTT. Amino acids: CASSYSGTGKTEAFF.